The clone carrying this T cell receptor (beta chain) has just a few counts. These data are taken from a study of blood T cell repertoires in COVID-19. About the study: The United States, Italy and Spain provided the acute and convalescent COVID-19 samples. The analysed material was cDNA or gDNA that came from T cells, B-cell-depleted T cells, or PBMCs.

The CDR3 consists of 14 residues. Trimming stripped 4 bases from V and 2 bases from J, with 12 bases between. Germline-derived CDR1 and CDR2 are SGHRS and YFSETQ. Methods used by the authors: Reference gene primers were amplified, and this amplification served to estimate nucleated cell counts. Sequencing was performed with immunoSEQ multiplex PCR; in TCRdb, only in-frame clones are kept and a portion is missing. That table is the source of V, J and clone size, and D and trimming were worked out from the DNA. The table includes around 220,000 clones, around four fifths detected once. The chain uses TRBV5-1 and TRBJ1-1, with no clear D. Sequenced: peripheral blood. This receptor was obtained from a woman in her forties with active or convalescent COVID-19. The CDR3 sequence is CASSRRSENTEAFF. CDR3 in DNA: TGCGCCAGCAGCCGGAGGTCGGAAAACACTGAAGCTTTCTTT.